In its sample, the clone carrying this TCR beta chain was seen a few times. As yet, its antigen is unknown. This CDR3 is 16 amino acids long. Germline-derived CDR1 and CDR2 are LNHDA and SQIVND (reference sequence). The V and J ends lost 3 bases and 5 bases respectively, with 17 bases between them. This sample was included in a study of response to subunit inactivated influenza vaccine. Findings and limits, study-wide: Each seasonal influenza vaccination recruits few new T cells, the authors suggested.

TCRdb redid the calling of the RT-PCR reads with MiXCR, one entry per CDR3 protein. The sample has 450,000 to 500,000 distinct CDR3 sequences, over 9.5% seen once. The clonotype was recovered from a middle-aged man who received an inactivated influenza vaccine. The chain has TRBV19 and TRBJ2-1; D may be TRBD2 (5 bases). Here the sequenced sample was PBMCs from blood, taken about 40 days after vaccination. The CDR3 nucleotides read TGTGCCAGTAGTATCTGGCTAGCTCGGAACAACAATGAGCAGTTCTTC. Protein: CASSIWLARNNNEQFF.